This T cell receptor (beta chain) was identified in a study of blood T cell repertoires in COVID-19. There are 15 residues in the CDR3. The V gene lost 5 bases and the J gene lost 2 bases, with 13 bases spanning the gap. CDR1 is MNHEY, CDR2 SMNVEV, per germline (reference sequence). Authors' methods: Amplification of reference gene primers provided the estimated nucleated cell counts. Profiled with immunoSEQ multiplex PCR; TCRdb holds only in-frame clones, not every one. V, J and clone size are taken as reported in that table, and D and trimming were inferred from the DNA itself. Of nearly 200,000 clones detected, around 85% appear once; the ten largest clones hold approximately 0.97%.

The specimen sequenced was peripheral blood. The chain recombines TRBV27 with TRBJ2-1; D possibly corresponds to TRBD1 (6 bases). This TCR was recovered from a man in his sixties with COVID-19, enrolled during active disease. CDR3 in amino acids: CASSPDSGPYNEQFF. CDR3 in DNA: TGTGCCAGCAGTCCGGACAGCGGTCCCTACAATGAGCAGTTCTTC.